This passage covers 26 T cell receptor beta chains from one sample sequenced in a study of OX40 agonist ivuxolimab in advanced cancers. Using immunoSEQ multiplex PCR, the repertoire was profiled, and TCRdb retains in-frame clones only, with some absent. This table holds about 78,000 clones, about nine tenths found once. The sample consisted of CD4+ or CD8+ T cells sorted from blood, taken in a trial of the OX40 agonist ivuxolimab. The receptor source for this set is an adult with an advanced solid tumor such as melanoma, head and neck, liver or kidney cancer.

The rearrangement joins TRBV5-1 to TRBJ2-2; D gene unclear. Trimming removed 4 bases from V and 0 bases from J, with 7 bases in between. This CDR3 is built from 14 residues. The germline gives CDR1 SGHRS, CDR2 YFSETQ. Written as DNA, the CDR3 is TGCGCCAGCAGCCACGACTCGAACACCGGGGAGCTGTTTTTT. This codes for CASSHDSNTGELFF.

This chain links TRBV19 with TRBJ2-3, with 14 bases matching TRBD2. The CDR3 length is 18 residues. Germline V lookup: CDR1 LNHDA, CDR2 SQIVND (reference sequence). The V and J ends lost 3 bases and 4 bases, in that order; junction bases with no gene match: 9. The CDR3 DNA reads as TGTGCCAGTAGTATCTCCGGGACTAGCGGGAGTGCCTCAGATACGCAGTATTTT. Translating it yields CASSISGTSGSASDTQYF.

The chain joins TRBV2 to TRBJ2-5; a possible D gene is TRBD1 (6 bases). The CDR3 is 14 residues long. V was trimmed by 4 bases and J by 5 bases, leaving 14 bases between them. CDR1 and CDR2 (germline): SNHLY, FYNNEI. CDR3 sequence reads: CASSGGTSRETQYF. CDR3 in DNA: TGTGCCAGCAGTGGAGGGACATCGAGGGAGACCCAGTACTTC.

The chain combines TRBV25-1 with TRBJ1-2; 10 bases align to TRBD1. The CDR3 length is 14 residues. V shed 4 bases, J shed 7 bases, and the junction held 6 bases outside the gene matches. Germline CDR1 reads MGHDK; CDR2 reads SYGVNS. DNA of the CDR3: TGTGCCAGCAGTGCCCTCGGGACAGGGGCTGGCTACACCTTC. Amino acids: CASSALGTGAGYTF.

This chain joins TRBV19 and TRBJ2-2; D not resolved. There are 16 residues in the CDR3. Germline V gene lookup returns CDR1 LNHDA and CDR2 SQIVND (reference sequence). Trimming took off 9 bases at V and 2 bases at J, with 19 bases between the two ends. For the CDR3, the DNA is TGTGCCAGCGCCCCGGACGGGCGAAGTAACACCGGGGAGCTGTTTTTT. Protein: CASAPDGRSNTGELFF.

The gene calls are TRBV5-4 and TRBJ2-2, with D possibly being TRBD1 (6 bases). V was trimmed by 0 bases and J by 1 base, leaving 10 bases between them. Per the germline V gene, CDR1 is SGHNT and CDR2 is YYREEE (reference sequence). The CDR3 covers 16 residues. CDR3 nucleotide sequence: TGTGCCAGCAGCTTGGCCAGGGGAAAGAACACCGGGGAGCTGTTTTTT. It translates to CASSLARGKNTGELFF.

The CDR3 bases are TGTGCCAGCAGGATGGGCTATAACTATGGCTACACCTTC. As protein: CASRMGYNYGYTF. The chain links TRBV7-2 to TRBJ1-2; no clear D. This CDR3 has 13 amino acids. With 6 bases removed from V and 1 base from J, the gap between germline ends came to 9 bases. In germline, CDR1 is SGHTA, CDR2 FQGNSA.

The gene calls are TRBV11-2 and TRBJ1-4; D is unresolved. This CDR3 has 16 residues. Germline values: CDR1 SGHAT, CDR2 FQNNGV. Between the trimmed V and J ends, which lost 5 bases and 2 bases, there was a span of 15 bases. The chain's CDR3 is CASSLGRRGTNEKLFF. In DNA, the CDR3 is TGTGCCAGCAGCCTGGGGAGACGAGGCACTAATGAAAAACTGTTTTTT.

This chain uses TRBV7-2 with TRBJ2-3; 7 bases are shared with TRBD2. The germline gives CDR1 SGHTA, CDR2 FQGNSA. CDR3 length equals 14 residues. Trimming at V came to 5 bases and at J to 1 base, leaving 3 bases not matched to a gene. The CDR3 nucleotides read TGTGCCAGCAGCCTAAGCGGGGGCACAGATACGCAGTATTTT. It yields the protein CASSLSGGTDTQYF.

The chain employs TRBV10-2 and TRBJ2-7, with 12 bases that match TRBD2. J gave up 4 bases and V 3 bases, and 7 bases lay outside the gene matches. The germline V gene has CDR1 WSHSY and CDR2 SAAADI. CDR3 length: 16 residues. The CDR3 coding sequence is TGCGCCAGCAGTGATCTCGGGACTAGCGGGCTTTACGAGCAGTACTTC. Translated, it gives CASSDLGTSGLYEQYF.

CDR3 coding DNA: TGTGCCAGCAGCTCTTTTTCCGGGACCGGGGGCTCCTACAATGAGCAGTTCTTC. Amino acid sequence: CASSSFSGTGGSYNEQFF. The chain links TRBV7-9 to TRBJ2-1; tentative D call: TRBD2 (6 bases). V lost 4 bases and J lost 0, with 19 bases in between. Germline V lookup: CDR1 SEHNR, CDR2 FQNEAQ (reference sequence). The CDR3 is 18 residues long.

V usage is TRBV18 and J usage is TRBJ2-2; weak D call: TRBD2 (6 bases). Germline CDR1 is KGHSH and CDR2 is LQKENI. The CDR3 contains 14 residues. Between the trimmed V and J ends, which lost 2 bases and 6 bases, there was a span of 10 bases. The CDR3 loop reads CASSPYGSSGELFF. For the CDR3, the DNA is TGTGCCAGCTCACCATACGGGAGTTCCGGGGAGCTGTTTTTT. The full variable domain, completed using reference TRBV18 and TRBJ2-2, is NAGVMQNPRHLVRRRGQEARLRCSPMKGHSHVYWYRQLPEEGLKFMVYLQKENIIDESGMPKERFSAEFPKEGPSILRIQQVVRGDSAAYFCASSPYGSSGELFFGEGSRLTVL.

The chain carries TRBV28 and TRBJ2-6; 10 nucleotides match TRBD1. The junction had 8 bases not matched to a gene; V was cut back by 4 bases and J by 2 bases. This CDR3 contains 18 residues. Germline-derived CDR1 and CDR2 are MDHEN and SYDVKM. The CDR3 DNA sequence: TGTGCCAGCAGTTGGGGACAGGGGCCCTTCGCTGGGGCCAACGTCCTGACTTTC. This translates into CASSWGQGPFAGANVLTF.

The CDR3: CAISLVGPAGGDTQYF. CDR3 in DNA: TGTGCCATCAGTCTGGTGGGTCCTGCGGGGGGAGATACGCAGTATTTT. J is TRBJ2-3 and V is TRBV10-3, with 8 bases aligning to TRBD2. V lost 5 bases, J lost 5 bases, and 12 bases stayed unmatched. The CDR3 runs to 16 residues. Germline CDR1 reads ENHRY; CDR2 reads SYGVKD.

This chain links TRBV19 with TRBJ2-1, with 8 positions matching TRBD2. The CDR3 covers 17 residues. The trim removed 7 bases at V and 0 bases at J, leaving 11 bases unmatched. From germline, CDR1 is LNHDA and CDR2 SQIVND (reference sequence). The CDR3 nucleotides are TGTGCCAGTAAGGACCGAAATAGCGGGAACTCCTACAATGAGCAGTTCTTC. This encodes CASKDRNSGNSYNEQFF.

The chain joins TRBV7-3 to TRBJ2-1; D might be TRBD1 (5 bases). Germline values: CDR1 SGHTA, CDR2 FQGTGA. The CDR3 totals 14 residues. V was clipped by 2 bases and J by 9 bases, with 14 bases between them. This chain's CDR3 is CASSLDSTIAEQFF. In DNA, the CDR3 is TGTGCCAGCAGCTTAGACAGTACAATTGCTGAGCAGTTCTTC. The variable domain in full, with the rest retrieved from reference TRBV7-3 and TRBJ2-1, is GAGVSQTPSNKVTEKGKYVELRCDPISGHTALYWYRQSLGQGPEFLIYFQGTGAADDSGLPNDRFFAVRPEGSVSTLKIQRTERGDSAVYLCASSLDSTIAEQFFGPGTRLTVL.

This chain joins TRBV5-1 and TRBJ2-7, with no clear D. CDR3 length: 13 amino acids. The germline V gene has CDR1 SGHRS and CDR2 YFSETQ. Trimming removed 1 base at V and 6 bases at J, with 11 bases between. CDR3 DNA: TGCGCCAGCAGCTTGTGGGCGGCAGCCGAGCAGTACTTC. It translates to CASSLWAAAEQYF.

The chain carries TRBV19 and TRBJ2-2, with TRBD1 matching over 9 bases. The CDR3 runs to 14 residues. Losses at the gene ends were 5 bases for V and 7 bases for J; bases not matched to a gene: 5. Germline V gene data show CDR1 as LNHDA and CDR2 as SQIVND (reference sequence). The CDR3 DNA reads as TGTGCCAGTAGTCTACAGGGGGCCGTCGGGGAGCTGTTTTTT. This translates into CASSLQGAVGELFF.

CDR3: CASSSPGANSYEQYF. CDR3 bases: TGTGCCAGCAGCTCCCCTGGGGCTAACTCCTACGAGCAGTACTTC. The rearrangement joins TRBV28 to TRBJ2-7; D possibly corresponds to TRBD1 (5 bases). The germline V and J ends were trimmed by 6 bases and 0 bases, with 15 bases remaining between them. The CDR3 has 15 residues. CDR1 and CDR2 (germline): MDHEN, SYDVKM.

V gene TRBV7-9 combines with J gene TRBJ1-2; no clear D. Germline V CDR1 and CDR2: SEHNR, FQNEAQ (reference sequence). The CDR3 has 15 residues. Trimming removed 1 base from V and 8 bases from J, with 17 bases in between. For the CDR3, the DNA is TGTGCCAGCAGCTTAGTTTGGTCCCGGGCGGAAGGCTACACCTTC. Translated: CASSLVWSRAEGYTF.

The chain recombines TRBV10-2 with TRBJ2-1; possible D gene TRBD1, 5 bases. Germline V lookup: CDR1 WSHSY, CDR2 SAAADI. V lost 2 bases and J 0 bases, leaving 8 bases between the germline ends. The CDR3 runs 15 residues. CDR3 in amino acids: CASSEPGISYNEQFF. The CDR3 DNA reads TGCGCCAGCAGTGAGCCAGGGATCTCCTACAATGAGCAGTTCTTC.

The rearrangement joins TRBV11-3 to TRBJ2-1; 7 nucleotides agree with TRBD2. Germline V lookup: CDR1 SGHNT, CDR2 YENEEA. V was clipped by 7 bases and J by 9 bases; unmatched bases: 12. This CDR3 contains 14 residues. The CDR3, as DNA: TGTGCCAGCACCCTTGGGTGGGAGGGCCGTGAGCAGTTCTTC. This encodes CASTLGWEGREQFF.

The CDR3 sequence is CASSTQYYEQYF. The DNA for the CDR3 is TGTGCCAGCAGTACCCAATACTACGAGCAGTACTTC. This rearrangement joins TRBV28 to TRBJ2-7; D is unclear. Trimming shortened V by 5 bases and J by 3 bases, and 8 bases separated the two germline ends. The CDR3 spans 12 residues. Germline V gene sequence: CDR1 MDHEN, CDR2 SYDVKM.

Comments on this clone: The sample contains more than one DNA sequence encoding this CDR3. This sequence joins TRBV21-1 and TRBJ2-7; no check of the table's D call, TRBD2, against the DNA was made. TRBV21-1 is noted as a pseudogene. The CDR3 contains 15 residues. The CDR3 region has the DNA TGTGCCAGCAGCCCTCCGGGTCCGAGCTCCTACGAGCAGTACTTC. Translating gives CASSPPGPSSYEQYF.

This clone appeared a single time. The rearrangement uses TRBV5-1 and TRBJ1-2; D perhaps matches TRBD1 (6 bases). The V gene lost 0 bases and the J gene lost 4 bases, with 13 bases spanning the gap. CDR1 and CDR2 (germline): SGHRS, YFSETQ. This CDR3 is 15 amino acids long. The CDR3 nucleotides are TGCGCCAGCAGCTTGGCGACTTGGGACACCTATGGCTACACCTTC. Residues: CASSLATWDTYGYTF.

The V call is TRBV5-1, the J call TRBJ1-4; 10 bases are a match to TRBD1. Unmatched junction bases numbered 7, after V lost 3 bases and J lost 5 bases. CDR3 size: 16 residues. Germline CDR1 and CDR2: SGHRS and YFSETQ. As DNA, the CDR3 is TGCGCCAGCAGCTCCCGAGGGGGACAGGGGAATGAAAAACTGTTTTTT. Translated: CASSSRGGQGNEKLFF.